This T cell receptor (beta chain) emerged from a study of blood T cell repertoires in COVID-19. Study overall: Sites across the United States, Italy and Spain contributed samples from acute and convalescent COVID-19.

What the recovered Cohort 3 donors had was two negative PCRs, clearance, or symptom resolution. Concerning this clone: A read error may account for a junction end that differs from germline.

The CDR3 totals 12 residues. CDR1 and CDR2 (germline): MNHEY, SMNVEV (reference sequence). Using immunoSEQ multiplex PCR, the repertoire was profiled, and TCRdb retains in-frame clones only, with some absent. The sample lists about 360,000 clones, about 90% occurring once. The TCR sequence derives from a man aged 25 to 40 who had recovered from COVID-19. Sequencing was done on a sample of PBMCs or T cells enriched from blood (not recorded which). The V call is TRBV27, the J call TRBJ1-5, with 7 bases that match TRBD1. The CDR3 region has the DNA TGTGCCAGCAGTTTCCTTGACAGGGCCCTAAGTTTT. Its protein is CASSFLDRALSF.